The 18 T cell receptor beta chains below come from one sample, sequenced in a study of T cell responses to AZD1222 COVID-19 vaccine. TCRdb keeps only in-frame clones here, not all; method: immunoSEQ multiplex PCR. Seen here are some 96,000 clones, about 88% observed once, and the top ten hold about 2.8%. The input for sequencing was peripheral blood, taken on day 0 of AZD1222 vaccination. The receptors were sampled from an adult in good health.

This clone appeared a few times. The chain uses TRBV7-9 and TRBJ2-7, with D unclear. This CDR3 comprises 12 residues. Germline-derived CDR1 and CDR2 are SEHNR and FQNEAQ (reference sequence). With 4 bases removed from V and 8 bases from J, the gap between germline ends came to 12 bases. The CDR3 spells CASSSTGYQQYF. CDR3 bases: TGTGCCAGCAGCTCCACGGGTTATCAGCAGTACTTC.

The chain uses TRBV10-3 and TRBJ2-1, with D tentatively TRBD2 (6 bases). The CDR3 sequence is 16 residues long. V was shortened by 4 bases and J by 0 bases, with 13 bases between the two germline ends. The germline V gene encodes CDR1 ENHRY and CDR2 SYGVKD. CDR3 sequence (DNA): TGTGCCATCAGTGGAGGCGGGGCGAGCTCCTACAATGAGCAGTTCTTC. Protein product: CAISGGGASSYNEQFF.

The rearrangement uses TRBV21-1 and TRBJ1-5. TRBV21-1 is annotated as a pseudogene. This CDR3 contains 18 residues. The CDR3 spells CASSTPEGRRSSNQPQHF. CDR3 DNA sequence: TGTGCCAGCAGCACACCTGAGGGGCGCAGGAGTAGCAATCAGCCCCAGCATTTT.

This chain connects TRBV15 to TRBJ2-5; 13 bases match TRBD2. There are 17 residues in the CDR3. The V segment lost 3 bases and the J segment 6 bases; nucleotides outside the gene matches: 10. Looked up from germline, CDR1 is LNHNV and CDR2 is YYDKDF (reference sequence). DNA for the CDR3: TGTGCCACCAGCAGGGAAGGACTAGCGGGGGACGTGAAGACCCAGTACTTC. It translates to CATSREGLAGDVKTQYF.

The gene calls are TRBV12-3 or TRBV12-4 and TRBJ1-2; no reliable D call. V was cut by 3 bases and J by 5 bases, with 7 bases left in between. CDR3 length: 12 amino acids. CDR3 in DNA: TGTGCCAGCAGTTTTGGCGGTTATGGCTACACCTTC. Its translation is CASSFGGYGYTF.

The chain recombines TRBV6-6 with TRBJ1-4; D call uncertain. The CDR3 is made up of 14 amino acids. Trimming took 0 bases from V and 4 from J, leaving 6 bases between them. Germline lookup yields CDR1 MNHNY and CDR2 SVGAGI (reference sequence). The CDR3 sequence is CASSYSGVNEKLFF. CDR3 in DNA: TGTGCCAGCAGTTACTCCGGGGTTAATGAAAAACTGTTTTTT.

The chain couples TRBV6-6 to TRBJ1-2; D is ambiguous. The CDR3 loop spans 13 amino acids. The germline V gene encodes CDR1 MNHNY and CDR2 SVGAGI (reference sequence). V was cut by 6 bases and J by 2 bases, with 10 bases left in between. In nucleotides, the CDR3 is TGTGCCAGCAGCCCGAGGATCAACTATGGCTACACCTTC. Its translation is CASSPRINYGYTF.

This chain uses TRBV19 with TRBJ2-5; weak D call: TRBD2 (5 bases). Deletions cut 4 bases from V and 11 bases from J, with 14 bases between. The CDR3 extends over 12 amino acids. Germline V CDR1 and CDR2: LNHDA, SQIVND (reference sequence). CDR3 in amino acids: CASSNRFSGQYF. The CDR3 coding sequence is TGTGCCAGTAGTAACCGCTTTTCGGGACAGTACTTC.

V is TRBV30 and J is TRBJ1-1; the D gene is possibly TRBD1 (5 bases). The V and J ends lost 3 bases and 1 base respectively, with 15 bases between them. CDR1 is GTSNPN, CDR2 SVGIG, per germline (reference sequence). The CDR3 has 15 amino acids. In DNA, the CDR3 is TGTGCCTGGAGCCATCCCCGAACAGGGAACACTGAAGCTTTCTTT. This translates into CAWSHPRTGNTEAFF.

This chain connects TRBV5-1 to TRBJ1-3; no firm D call. Germline values: CDR1 SGHRS, CDR2 YFSETQ. This CDR3 spans 13 amino acids. Trimming left V 0 bases short and J 3 bases short, with 4 bases between. The CDR3 DNA follows: TGCGCCAGCAGCTTGGAGGATGGAAACACCATATATTTT. Translated: CASSLEDGNTIYF.

The chain links TRBV19 to TRBJ2-1, with a weak D call TRBD2 (6 bases). This CDR3 has 13 residues. V was cut by 4 bases and J by 6 bases, with 10 bases left in between. CDR1 and CDR2 (germline): LNHDA, SQIVND (reference sequence). The CDR3, as DNA: TGTGCCAGTAGTAACGGGGGAGTCAATGAGCAGTTCTTC. Translation gives CASSNGGVNEQFF.

CDR3 in DNA: TGTGCCAGCAGCTTAGTTCCGGGGGCAAGCAATCAGCCCCAGCATTTT. Its translation: CASSLVPGASNQPQHF. The gene calls are TRBV7-2 and TRBJ1-5, with D perhaps matching TRBD1 (6 bases). V lost 1 base, J lost 1 base, and 11 bases lay in between. The CDR3 length is 16 residues. Per the germline V gene, CDR1 is SGHTA and CDR2 is FQGNSA.

The chain carries TRBV3-1 (or the pseudogene TRBV3-2) and TRBJ1-6, with 7 bases that match TRBD1. The CDR3 has 15 amino acids. Trimming at V came to 0 bases and at J to 7 bases, leaving 3 bases not matched to a gene. Germline V lookup: CDR1 LGHDT, CDR2 YNNKEL (reference sequence). The CDR3 sequence is CASSQETGLNSPLHF. CDR3 nucleotide sequence: TGTGCCAGCAGCCAAGAGACAGGGTTGAATTCACCCCTCCACTTT.

This clone was seen many times. V usage is TRBV5-6 and J usage is TRBJ1-1; TRBD1 aligns across 7 bases. V gave up 3 bases and J gave up 1 base; unmatched junction bases: 12. The CDR3 consists of 17 residues. CDR1 is SGHDT and CDR2 is YYEEEE in the germline V gene. CDR3 bases: TGTGCCAGCAGCTCGGCTACTTGGACAGGAGAGAACACTGAAGCTTTCTTT. This translates into CASSSATWTGENTEAFF.

V and J are TRBV3-1 (or the pseudogene TRBV3-2) and TRBJ2-2; D may be TRBD1 or TRBD2 (6 bases each). The CDR3 covers 16 residues. CDR1 is LGHDT, CDR2 YNNKEL, per germline (reference sequence). V was cut by 4 bases and J by 5 bases, with 17 bases left in between. The CDR3: CASSPQVGGRTGELFF. CDR3 nucleotides: TGTGCCAGCAGCCCCCAGGTGGGGGGCCGTACCGGGGAGCTGTTTTTT.

The gene calls are TRBV7-6 and TRBJ2-6, with 14 bases that match TRBD2. From germline, CDR1 is SGHVS and CDR2 FNYEAQ. This CDR3 has 18 residues. The J segment lost 2 bases and the V segment lost 0 bases, leaving 0 bases of the junction unmatched. CDR3 nucleotide sequence: TGTGCCAGCAGCTTAGCGACTAGCGGGGGGGCTGGGGCCAACGTCCTGACTTTC. It codes for CASSLATSGGAGANVLTF.

The chain uses TRBV28 and TRBJ1-2; D unresolved. CDR1 is MDHEN, CDR2 SYDVKM, per germline. The V and J ends lost 6 bases and 6 bases respectively, with 17 bases between them. This CDR3 is 14 amino acids long. CDR3: CASSILDAGDGYTF. In DNA form, the CDR3 reads TGTGCCAGCAGCATCCTTGACGCGGGAGATGGCTACACCTTC.

The chain has TRBV11-3 and TRBJ1-2; tentatively, D is TRBD1 (5 bases). There are 13 residues in the CDR3. The germline CDR1 and CDR2 sequences are SGHNT and YENEEA. Deletions cut 2 bases from V and 8 bases from J, with 12 bases between. The CDR3 DNA reads as TGTGCCAGCAGCTTACTCCGAGGGGACGGCTACACCTTC. Residues: CASSLLRGDGYTF.